This TCR beta chain was identified in a study of T-cell reconstitution after alpha-beta-depleted transplantation in children. Study-level points and caveats: It was reported that alpha-beta T cells came from several hundred expanded graft clones (about two months after transplant).

This clonotype has more than one count but fewer than ten. No antigen is known for it. Library preparation (for TCRbeta) was performed with unique molecular identifiers. TCRdb reanalysed the PCR reads using MiXCR and keeps one entry per CDR3 protein. Of some 600,000 distinct CDR3 sequences in the sample, around 13% were seen once. Trimming pared 2 bases from V and 4 bases from J, leaving 17 bases between. The CDR3 length is 15 residues. Looked up from germline, CDR1 is DFQATT and CDR2 is SNEGSKA (reference sequence). The origin of this receptor is a male patient under 18 who had a stem cell transplant for acute myeloid leukemia, so the T cells may come from the graft donor. This chain joins TRBV20-1 and TRBJ2-5, with D maybe TRBD2 (6 bases). The sequences come from PBMCs, mostly from graft donor cells, collected 360 days after TCRalphabeta/CD19-depleted stem cell transplant. The CDR3 reads CSARTPLGGRETQYF. The CDR3 DNA follows: TGCAGTGCTAGAACTCCTCTGGGGGGTCGAGAGACCCAGTACTTC.